The entry that follows covers one T cell receptor (beta chain) sequence. The data derive from a study of blood T cell repertoires in COVID-19. About the research overall: Sample material is recorded as cDNA or gDNA derived from T cells, B-cell-depleted T cells, or PBMCs.

Per the study methods: Reference gene primer amplification in the assay estimated nucleated cell counts. Profiling relied on immunoSEQ multiplex PCR, and the TCRdb table lists in-frame clones only, not all of them. V and J calls and clone size are copied from that table; D and trimming were computed from the DNA. Here the sample spans around 52,000 clones, around 76% being singletons. The trim removed 2 bases at V and 3 bases at J, leaving 9 bases unmatched. Germline CDR1 and CDR2: ENHRY and SYGVKD. The CDR3 length is 16 residues. The V gene is TRBV10-3, the J gene TRBJ2-7; 8 bases map to TRBD1. The receptor was derived from an older woman with acute or convalescent COVID-19. Sequencing input: peripheral blood. For the CDR3, the DNA is TGTGCCATCAGTGAGCGGGACAGGTCCCTCGGCTACGAGCAGTACTTC. It yields the protein CAISERDRSLGYEQYF.